The table lists the clone carrying this T cell receptor (beta chain) with a count of one. Profiling relied on immunoSEQ multiplex PCR, and the TCRdb table lists in-frame clones only, not all of them. The sample carries under 150,000 clones, approximately 77% recorded once. These data are taken from a study of blood T cell repertoires in COVID-19. About the research overall: The samples span acute and convalescent COVID-19 from the United States, Italy and Spain.

CDR3 length equals 16 residues. J lost 6 bases, V lost 4 bases, and 16 bases had no gene match. In germline, CDR1 is SGHRS, CDR2 YFSETQ. This TCR came from an elderly man with acute or convalescent COVID-19. The chain couples TRBV5-1 to TRBJ2-7, with TRBD1 matching 7 bases. The sequenced sample consisted of peripheral blood. This CDR3 is CASSTDPLTGFGEQYF. The CDR3 DNA reads TGCGCCAGCAGCACCGACCCTTTGACAGGGTTCGGCGAGCAGTACTTC. Combining the CDR3 with reference TRBV5-1 and TRBJ2-7 gives the whole variable domain KAGVTQTPRYLIKTRGQQVTLSCSPISGHRSVSWYQQTPGQGLQFLFEYFSETQRNKGNFPGRFSGRQFSNSRSEMNVSTLELGDSALYLCASSTDPLTGFGEQYFGPGTRLTVT.